Listed here are 26 T cell receptor beta chains from one sample, sequenced in a study of cytomegalovirus exposure and HLA in healthy donors. The PCR ran on 60 Vbeta and 13 Jbeta primers. This table comes from immunoSEQ multiplex PCR, and its TCRdb copy is limited to in-frame clones, with some not included. The sample lists around 150,000 clones; around 74% were seen once. Sequenced sample: PBMCs. These receptors came from a man aged 45-65 years in good health and CMV-seropositive.

The chain combines TRBV6-5 with TRBJ2-1; TRBD1 is a possible D gene (5 bases). CDR3 size: 11 residues. The germline V and J ends were trimmed by 5 bases and 8 bases, with 7 bases remaining between them. Germline V lookup: CDR1 MNHEY, CDR2 SVGAGI. The CDR3 nucleotides are TGTGCCAGCAGTCAGGGCTATGAGCAGTTCTTC. Translation gives CASSQGYEQFF.

The V gene is TRBV5-1, the J gene TRBJ2-1; D possibly corresponds to TRBD2 (7 bases). Germline values: CDR1 SGHRS, CDR2 YFSETQ. Trimming shortened V by 0 bases and J by 0 bases, and 16 bases separated the two germline ends. The CDR3 sequence is 18 residues long. The CDR3 region is CASSLGRGGFSSYNEQFF. In DNA form, the CDR3 reads TGCGCCAGCAGCTTGGGAAGGGGGGGTTTTAGCTCCTACAATGAGCAGTTCTTC.

The gene calls are TRBV27 and TRBJ1-5; 8 nucleotides align to TRBD1. This CDR3 has 15 residues. The germline V gene has CDR1 MNHEY and CDR2 SMNVEV (reference sequence). Trimming cost V 2 bases and J 6 bases; bases outside gene matches: 6. CDR3: CASSLQGARGQPQHF. Here the CDR3 DNA reads TGTGCCAGCAGTTTACAGGGGGCGAGAGGTCAGCCCCAGCATTTT.

V is TRBV5-4 and J is TRBJ2-5, with D tentatively TRBD2 (5 bases). The better agreement between TRBJ2-7 and the DNA end casts doubt on the J call. The CDR3 spans 14 residues. Germline V gene lookup returns CDR1 SGHNT and CDR2 YYREEE (reference sequence). The CDR3 region has the DNA TGTGCCAGCAGCCCCGGACTCAGCTCCTACGAGCAGTACTTC. The encoded protein is CASSPGLSSYEQYF.

The chain joins TRBV2 to TRBJ1-1; perhaps TRBD1 as D (6 bases). CDR1 and CDR2 from the germline V gene are SNHLY and FYNNEI. V was trimmed by 6 bases and J by 4 bases, leaving 15 bases between them. There are 14 residues in the CDR3. The CDR3 region is CASSIQGEGTEAFF. For the CDR3, the DNA is TGTGCCAGCAGCATACAGGGTGAGGGCACTGAAGCTTTCTTT.

CDR3: CASIGGMNTEAFF. CDR3 coding DNA: TGTGCCAGTATTGGGGGCATGAACACTGAAGCTTTCTTT. V and J are TRBV19 and TRBJ1-1; possible D gene TRBD1, 6 bases. Trimming pared 7 bases from V and 0 bases from J, leaving 9 bases between. CDR1 is LNHDA and CDR2 is SQIVND in the germline V gene (reference sequence). The length of the CDR3 is 13 residues.

The V call is TRBV5-1, the J call TRBJ2-3; possibly TRBD2 for D (6 bases). The CDR3 runs 15 residues. V lost 0 bases, J lost 0 bases, and 8 bases lay in between. The germline V gene has CDR1 SGHRS and CDR2 YFSETQ. The CDR3 reads CASSLAGTSTDTQYF. The CDR3 bases are TGCGCCAGCAGCTTGGCAGGGACTAGCACAGATACGCAGTATTTT. The full variable domain, its missing parts supplied by reference TRBV5-1 and TRBJ2-3, is KAGVTQTPRYLIKTRGQQVTLSCSPISGHRSVSWYQQTPGQGLQFLFEYFSETQRNKGNFPGRFSGRQFSNSRSEMNVSTLELGDSALYLCASSLAGTSTDTQYFGPGTRLTVL.

This chain uses TRBV9 with TRBJ2-1, with 7 positions matching TRBD1. This CDR3 is built from 15 residues. Germline CDR1 reads SGDLS; CDR2 reads YYNGEE. V trimming: 0 bases; J trimming: 5 bases; junction bases outside the gene matches: 5. CDR3 coding DNA: TGTGCCAGCAGCGTAGGACAGGGTCAGAACAATGAGCAGTTCTTC. Its translation: CASSVGQGQNNEQFF.

On this clone: This specimen includes other DNA sequences encoding the same CDR3. The chain carries TRBV7-9 and TRBJ2-1, with 9 bases aligning to TRBD2. The germline CDR1 and CDR2 sequences are SEHNR and FQNEAQ (reference sequence). This CDR3 contains 18 residues. The V gene end was trimmed by 5 bases and the J gene end by 8 bases; junction bases not matched to a gene: 19. The CDR3: CASSKTPGLAGESDEQFF. The CDR3 DNA reads TGTGCCAGCAGCAAGACTCCGGGACTAGCAGGAGAGAGTGATGAGCAGTTCTTC.

The chain recombines TRBV7-3 with TRBJ2-1; D possibly corresponds to TRBD2 (5 bases). V lost 5 bases to trimming and J lost 9 bases, with 17 bases between them. Germline loops: CDR1 SGHTA, CDR2 FQGTGA. The CDR3 extends over 14 amino acids. CDR3 sequence: CASSPQFTSSEQFF. The CDR3 nucleotides are TGTGCCAGCAGCCCACAATTCACTAGTTCTGAGCAGTTCTTC.

The chain is built from TRBV27 and TRBJ1-2; 7 bases line up with TRBD1. After removal of 7 bases from V and 9 bases from J, the junction contained 8 bases not matched to a gene. Germline CDR1 and CDR2: MNHEY and SMNVEV (reference sequence). CDR3 length equals 12 residues. CDR3 in DNA: TGTGCCAGCACGACCCCAGGGGGGAGCTACACCTTC. This codes for CASTTPGGSYTF.

As to this clone: This sample also contains other DNA sequences that code for the same CDR3. The chain links TRBV5-1 to TRBJ2-3; D is uncertain. The V gene's germline CDR1 is SGHRS and CDR2 YFSETQ. This CDR3 has 14 residues. The V and J ends lost 0 bases and 0 bases respectively, with 5 bases between them. For the CDR3, the DNA is TGCGCCAGCAGCTTGGGCGGAAGCACAGATACGCAGTATTTT. Its translation: CASSLGGSTDTQYF.

The J gene is TRBJ1-6, the V gene TRBV20-1; D is perhaps TRBD1 (5 bases). Deletions cut 6 bases from V and 8 bases from J, with 8 bases between. The V gene's germline CDR1 is DFQATT and CDR2 SNEGSKA (reference sequence). The CDR3 extends over 11 amino acids. CDR3 in amino acids: CSAKGDSPLHF. The CDR3 DNA reads as TGCAGTGCCAAAGGGGATTCACCCCTCCACTTT.

The chain's CDR3 is CAISESLTGVTRQYF. For the CDR3, the DNA is TGTGCCATCAGTGAGTCGTTGACAGGGGTTACGAGGCAGTACTTC. The chain has TRBV10-3 and TRBJ2-7; 8 nucleotides align to TRBD1. Per germline, CDR1 ENHRY and CDR2 SYGVKD. The length of the CDR3 is 15 residues. The V segment lost 0 bases and the J segment 9 bases; nucleotides outside the gene matches: 10.

V gene TRBV5-4 combines with J gene TRBJ1-2; TRBD1 might be the D (6 bases). The CDR3 extends over 14 amino acids. From germline, CDR1 is SGHNT and CDR2 YYREEE (reference sequence). Trimming shortened V by 6 bases and J by 6 bases, and 18 bases separated the two germline ends. CDR3 in DNA: TGTGCCAGCACTCTGGGGGGGCGAGGCGATGGCTACACCTTC. Protein: CASTLGGRGDGYTF.

The genes are TRBV6-6 and TRBJ1-5, with D uncertain. Trimming pared 6 bases from V and 11 bases from J, leaving 17 bases between. The V gene's germline CDR1 is MNHNY and CDR2 SVGAGI (reference sequence). The CDR3 sequence is 13 residues long. In nucleotides, the CDR3 is TGTGCCAGCAGGCCCGTAGTCCCGGGGACCCAGCATTTT. It is translated as CASRPVVPGTQHF.

In this sample, this clone turned up a few times. The rearrangement links TRBV4-1 to TRBJ2-1; 8 nucleotides align to TRBD1. The germline V gene encodes CDR1 MGHRA and CDR2 YSYEKL. The ends lost 5 bases at V and 2 bases at J; junction bases unmatched: 8. This CDR3 is 16 amino acids long. This CDR3 is CASSGSGTGTYNEQFF. The DNA of the CDR3 is TGCGCCAGCAGCGGGTCCGGGACAGGTACCTACAATGAGCAGTTCTTC.

CDR3 residues: CSAYGLADQETQYF. CDR3 DNA: TGCAGCGCTTACGGACTAGCCGATCAAGAGACCCAGTACTTC. The rearrangement links TRBV29-1 to TRBJ2-5; 8 bases align to TRBD2. This CDR3 region has 14 residues. Germline-derived CDR1 and CDR2 are SQVTM and ANQGSEA. V shed 7 bases and J 2 bases; nucleotides not matched to a gene: 9.

The chain links TRBV19 to TRBJ2-5; 8 bases match TRBD2. The CDR3 is 15 amino acids. The germline gives CDR1 LNHDA, CDR2 SQIVND (reference sequence). V shed 3 bases and J 0 bases; nucleotides not matched to a gene: 3. CDR3 amino acids: CASSMIAGNQETQYF. CDR3 DNA sequence: TGTGCCAGTAGTATGATAGCGGGAAACCAAGAGACCCAGTACTTC.

This clone was seen more than once but under ten times. V is TRBV11-2 and J is TRBJ1-3; D is possibly TRBD1 (5 bases). Per germline, CDR1 SGHAT and CDR2 FQNNGV. The CDR3 is made up of 15 amino acids. V was trimmed by 5 bases and J by 0 bases, leaving 11 bases between them. CDR3 DNA sequence: TGTGCCAGCAGCACGCCGACAGTCTCTGGAAACACCATATATTTT. This encodes CASSTPTVSGNTIYF.

The rearrangement uses TRBV28 and TRBJ1-5; D is ambiguous. Deletions cut 6 bases from V and 5 bases from J, with 20 bases between. The CDR3 is 16 amino acids. CDR1 and CDR2 from the germline V gene are MDHEN and SYDVKM. The DNA of the CDR3 is TGTGCCAGCAGCACCCGCCCAGGCCCGGGGTATCAGCCCCAGCATTTT. As protein: CASSTRPGPGYQPQHF.

The chain joins TRBV10-3 to TRBJ2-1; 14 nucleotides align to TRBD2. Germline-derived CDR1 and CDR2 are ENHRY and SYGVKD. The CDR3 contains 16 residues. With V trimmed by 2 bases and J by 8 bases, 5 bases remained unmatched. The CDR3 DNA reads as TGTGCCATCAGTGAGGCCGGGACTAGCGGGAGCTATGAGCAGTTCTTC. The encoded protein is CAISEAGTSGSYEQFF.

The chain uses TRBV28 and TRBJ1-2, with D possibly matching TRBD1 (5 bases). Per the germline V gene, CDR1 is MDHEN and CDR2 is SYDVKM. This CDR3 has 13 amino acids. Trimming took 5 bases from V and 8 from J, leaving 15 bases between them. The CDR3 loop reads CASSTPGVGGYTF. Written as DNA, the CDR3 is TGTGCCAGCAGTACCCCGGGGGTAGGCGGCTACACCTTC.

The chain has TRBV30 and TRBJ2-7; D not resolved. CDR1 and CDR2 (germline): GTSNPN, SVGIG (reference sequence). This CDR3 has 17 amino acids. The V end was cut by 0 bases, the J end by 2 bases, with 20 bases between. CDR3 region: CAWSVWRLRPRPYEQYF. The CDR3 DNA is TGTGCCTGGAGTGTATGGCGGCTTAGACCTAGGCCCTACGAGCAGTACTTC.

The chain carries TRBV7-9 and TRBJ2-1; the match to TRBD2 covers 10 bases. The V and J ends lost 5 bases and 4 bases, in that order; junction bases with no gene match: 11. The V gene's germline CDR1 is SEHNR and CDR2 FQNEAQ (reference sequence). The CDR3 spans 17 residues. The CDR3 nucleotides read TGTGCCAGCAGCCCCCCCCCGCCGGGACTAGCGTACAATGAGCAGTTCTTC. Its protein product is CASSPPPPGLAYNEQFF.

For this clone: Other DNA sequences in the sample encode the same CDR3. V and J are TRBV10-1 and TRBJ2-1; 8 positions match TRBD1. This CDR3 is built from 14 residues. CDR1 is WNHNN, CDR2 SYGVQD, per germline (reference sequence). V shed 5 bases and J 7 bases; nucleotides not matched to a gene: 7. CDR3 sequence (DNA): TGCGCCAGCAGTCCGGGGCAGGGGGCGAATGAGCAGTTCTTC. It encodes CASSPGQGANEQFF.